Listed below are T cell receptor beta chains from one sample, sequenced in a study of T cell changes during pregnancy in multiple sclerosis. Using immunoSEQ multiplex PCR, the repertoire was profiled, and TCRdb retains in-frame clones only, with some absent. The sample yields 40,000 to 60,000 clones, 92% seen once. Here the sequenced sample was CD4+ T cells from peripheral blood mononuclear cells, taken after pregnancy. These receptors all stem from a female donor with multiple sclerosis, enrolled in a pregnancy study. The CDR3 runs from the conserved cysteine through the conserved F or W. The D gene is left open where the match is weak. Size is omitted from some rows. Given values are once, few, many or a class for expanded clones.

d_call | clone_size | j_call | v_call | cdr3_aa | cdr3_nt
. | . | TRBJ2-1 | TRBV30 | CAWSSGVNEQFF | TGTGCCTGGAGTAGCGGAGTCAATGAGCAGTTCTTC
TRBD1 | . | TRBJ2-1 | TRBV4-2 | CASRTTGAGSYNEQFF | TGTGCCAGCAGGACAACAGGGGCGGGCTCCTACAATGAGCAGTTCTTC
. | once | TRBJ2-3 | TRBV27 | CASSYERTDTQYF | TGTGCCAGCAGTTACGAGCGGACAGATACGCAGTATTTT
. | once | TRBJ1-4 | TRBV28 | CASGPGKLFF | TGTGCCAGCGGCCCAGGAAAACTGTTTTTT
. | . | TRBJ1-5 | TRBV15 | CATSRLNNRVNQPQHF | TGTGCCACCAGCAGGCTGAACAACAGGGTTAATCAGCCCCAGCATTTT
TRBD2 | . | TRBJ2-5 | TRBV5-6 | CASSLSGRGQETQYF | TGTGCCAGCAGCCTTAGCGGGAGGGGCCAAGAGACCCAGTACTTC
TRBD1 | . | TRBJ2-2 | TRBV5-1 | CASSKGQSTGGELFF | TGCGCCAGCAGCAAGGGACAGTCCACAGGCGGGGAGCTGTTTTTT
. | . | TRBJ1-5 | TRBV28 | CASSPIGGRNQPQHF | TGTGCCAGCAGTCCAATAGGGGGTCGCAATCAGCCCCAGCATTTT
. | . | TRBJ1-1 | TRBV7-2 | CASSLLRGAEAFF | TGTGCCAGCAGCCTTCTGCGGGGAGCTGAAGCTTTCTTT
TRBD1 | . | TRBJ2-7 | TRBV18 | CASSRDRGAYEQYF | TGTGCCAGCTCACGCGACAGGGGGGCCTACGAGCAGTACTTC
TRBD1 | . | TRBJ2-3 | TRBV29-1 | CSGRDSRTDTQYF | TGCAGCGGACGGGACAGCCGGACGGATACGCAGTATTTT
. | . | TRBJ2-2 | TRBV15 | CATSQDYTGELFF | TGTGCCACCAGCCAGGACTACACCGGGGAGCTGTTTTTT
. | few | TRBJ1-2 | TRBV5-4 | CASSLRGFPGYTF | TGTGCCAGCAGCTTGAGGGGCTTCCCCGGCTACACCTTC
TRBD2 | . | TRBJ2-7 | TRBV2 | CASSRSGRTYEQYF | TGTGCCAGCTCCAGGAGCGGGAGAACCTACGAGCAGTACTTC
TRBD1 | . | TRBJ2-7 | TRBV2 | CATHPTGQSYEQYF | TGTGCCACACACCCGACGGGACAGTCCTACGAGCAGTACTTC
TRBD1 | . | TRBJ1-1 | TRBV25-1 | CASSDDRDLNTEAFF | TGTGCCAGCAGTGATGACAGGGATCTAAACACTGAAGCTTTCTTT
. | . | TRBJ2-1 | TRBV7-3 | CASSLGGAGKNEQFF | TGTGCCAGCAGCTTAGGAGGGGCAGGGAAGAATGAGCAGTTCTTC
. | . | TRBJ2-3 | TRBV6-1 | CASSEASSTDTQYF | TGTGCCAGCAGTGAGGCTAGCAGCACAGATACGCAGTATTTT
. | few | TRBJ1-3 | TRBV4-1 | CASSRPDGDPGNTIYF | TGCGCCAGCAGCCGACCGGACGGGGATCCTGGAAACACCATATATTTT
. | . | TRBJ2-6 | TRBV28 | CASSAPGTGANVLTF | TGTGCCAGCAGCGCCCCAGGGACTGGGGCCAACGTCCTGACTTTC
. | . | TRBJ1-1 | TRBV19 | CASREQWNTEAFF | TGTGCCAGCAGAGAACAGTGGAACACTGAAGCTTTCTTT
. | . | TRBJ2-2 | TRBV5-1 | CASSPERANTGELFF | TGCGCCAGCAGCCCGGAGCGGGCGAACACCGGGGAGCTGTTTTTT
. | . | TRBJ2-3 | TRBV2 | CASMDSSTDTQYF | TGTGCCAGCATGGACAGTTCCACAGATACGCAGTATTTT
. | few | TRBJ2-7 | TRBV30 | CAWMNGRLQQYF | TGTGCCTGGATGAACGGGAGACTTCAGCAGTACTTC
TRBD2 | . | TRBJ2-1 | TRBV2 | CASRSRTSGNNEQFF | TGTGCCAGCAGGTCTCGGACTAGCGGGAACAATGAGCAGTTCTTC
. | once | TRBJ2-3 | TRBV5-4 | CASSPTGEDTQYF | TGTGCCAGCAGCCCCACGGGAGAAGATACGCAGTATTTT
. | . | TRBJ1-2 | TRBV5-6 | CASTFSRARYGYTF | TGTGCCAGCACCTTTAGCAGGGCTAGATATGGCTACACCTTC
. | . | TRBJ1-1 | TRBV7-8 | CASSFNRGTEAFF | TGTGCCAGCAGCTTTAATCGGGGCACTGAAGCTTTCTTT
TRBD1 | . | TRBJ2-7 | TRBV5-1 | CASSLEGQPTYEQYF | TGCGCCAGCAGCTTGGAGGGACAGCCAACCTACGAGCAGTACTTC
. | . | TRBJ1-3 | TRBV29-1 | CSVEQGSGNTIYF | TGCAGCGTTGAACAGGGCTCTGGAAACACCATATATTTT
TRBD1 | once | TRBJ2-7 | TRBV5-1 | CASSLIVPGQGDEQYF | TGCGCCAGCAGCTTAATTGTACCGGGACAGGGGGACGAGCAGTACTTC
. | . | TRBJ1-2 | TRBV19 | CASIGGANYGYTF | TGTGCCAGTATAGGAGGGGCTAACTATGGCTACACCTTC
TRBD2 | . | TRBJ2-1 | TRBV19 | CASTGTSGSYNEQFF | TGTGCCAGTACTGGGACTAGCGGGTCCTACAATGAGCAGTTCTTC
. | . | TRBJ2-1 | TRBV2 | CASKEVSNEQFF | TGTGCCAGCAAGGAGGTTTCGAATGAGCAGTTCTTC
. | . | TRBJ2-1 | TRBV7-2 | CASSSQGYEQFF | TGTGCCAGCAGCTCACAGGGTTATGAGCAGTTCTTC
. | . | TRBJ1-3 | TRBV5-8 | CASSHRVKAGNTIYF | TGTGCCAGCAGCCACAGGGTGAAGGCTGGAAACACCATATATTTT
TRBD1 | . | TRBJ2-7 | TRBV7-2 | CASSKRQGAFNEQYF | TGTGCCAGCAGCAAACGACAGGGGGCTTTCAACGAGCAGTACTTC